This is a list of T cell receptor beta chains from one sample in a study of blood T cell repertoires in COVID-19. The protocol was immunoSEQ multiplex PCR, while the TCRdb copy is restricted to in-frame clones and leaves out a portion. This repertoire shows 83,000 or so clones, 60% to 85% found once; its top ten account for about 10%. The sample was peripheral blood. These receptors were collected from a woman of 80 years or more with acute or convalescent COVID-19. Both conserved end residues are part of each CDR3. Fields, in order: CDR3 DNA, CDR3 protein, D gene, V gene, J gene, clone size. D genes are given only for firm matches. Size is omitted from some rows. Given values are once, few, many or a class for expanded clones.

cdr3_nt: TGCGCCAGCAGCCCCGGGACACCTGGAAACACCATATATTTT
cdr3_aa: CASSPGTPGNTIYF
d_call: -
v_call: TRBV5-1
j_call: TRBJ1-3
clone_size: -

cdr3_nt: TGTGCCATCAGTGAGTCCCACGGACAGGGGGGCGAGCAGTACTTC
cdr3_aa: CAISESHGQGGEQYF
d_call: TRBD1
v_call: TRBV10-3
j_call: TRBJ2-7
clone_size: -

cdr3_nt: TGTGCCATCAGTGACGTGCACTCTGAAGCTTTCTTT
cdr3_aa: CAISDVHSEAFF
d_call: -
v_call: TRBV10-3
j_call: TRBJ1-1
clone_size: once

cdr3_nt: TGTGCCAGCAGCTCAGCATTCGCGGAGACCCAGTACTTC
cdr3_aa: CASSSAFAETQYF
d_call: -
v_call: TRBV7-2
j_call: TRBJ2-5
clone_size: -

cdr3_nt: TGCAGCGTTGGCGGCCACCAAGAGACCCAGTACTTC
cdr3_aa: CSVGGHQETQYF
d_call: -
v_call: TRBV29-1
j_call: TRBJ2-5
clone_size: -

cdr3_nt: TGCGCCAGCAGCCAAGATTTTTACGGTGGTAGCTCTCTTTACCTCTCCTACAATGAGCAGTTCTTC
cdr3_aa: CASSQDFYGGSSLYLSYNEQFF
d_call: -
v_call: TRBV4-3
j_call: TRBJ2-1
clone_size: once

cdr3_nt: TGTGCCAGCAGCTTGGGGCTAGCGCCTTCCTACGAGCAGTACTTC
cdr3_aa: CASSLGLAPSYEQYF
d_call: -
v_call: TRBV5-5
j_call: TRBJ2-7
clone_size: -

cdr3_nt: TGTGCCAGCTCCCCTCCCGGGACAGGTTACTACGAGCAGTACTTC
cdr3_aa: CASSPPGTGYYEQYF
d_call: TRBD1
v_call: TRBV18
j_call: TRBJ2-7
clone_size: -

cdr3_nt: TGTGCCTGGAGTGCCAGGGGGGATCAGCCCCAGCATTTT
cdr3_aa: CAWSARGDQPQHF
d_call: TRBD1
v_call: TRBV30
j_call: TRBJ1-5
clone_size: -

cdr3_nt: TGTGCCAGCAGTTCGGGACAGGGGATCTCACCCCTCCACTTT
cdr3_aa: CASSSGQGISPLHF
d_call: TRBD1
v_call: TRBV6-2/TRBV6-3
j_call: TRBJ1-6
clone_size: -

cdr3_nt: TGCAGCGTTGATGAGGGTATCACCTATGGCTACACCTTC
cdr3_aa: CSVDEGITYGYTF
d_call: -
v_call: TRBV29-1
j_call: TRBJ1-2
clone_size: -

cdr3_nt: TGTGCCAGCAGTCCACAAGGGGGCGTCTATTCACCCCTCCACTTT
cdr3_aa: CASSPQGGVYSPLHF
d_call: TRBD1
v_call: TRBV6-5
j_call: TRBJ1-6
clone_size: -

cdr3_nt: TGTGCCACTGTTGCGGGACTCGCGAACACCGGGGAGCTGTTTTTT
cdr3_aa: CATVAGLANTGELFF
d_call: -
v_call: TRBV7-8
j_call: TRBJ2-2
clone_size: -

cdr3_nt: TGTGCCAGCAGTTACCAGGGAGGGACTAGCGGGAGGAAAATATCCTACGAGCAGTACTTC
cdr3_aa: CASSYQGGTSGRKISYEQYF
d_call: TRBD2
v_call: TRBV6-2/TRBV6-3
j_call: TRBJ2-7
clone_size: -

cdr3_nt: TGTGCCAGCAGCCGCTCCGGGAGGGCCGGGGGAAACATTCAGTACTTC
cdr3_aa: CASSRSGRAGGNIQYF
d_call: TRBD2
v_call: TRBV5-4
j_call: TRBJ2-4
clone_size: -

cdr3_nt: TGTGCCAGCAGTCGGGCTAGCGCTCAAGAGACCCAGTACTTC
cdr3_aa: CASSRASAQETQYF
d_call: -
v_call: TRBV6-2/TRBV6-3
j_call: TRBJ2-5
clone_size: -

cdr3_nt: TGTGCCAGTGGGATTCGGGGTATACGGAATTCACCCCTCCACTTT
cdr3_aa: CASGIRGIRNSPLHF
d_call: -
v_call: TRBV19
j_call: TRBJ1-6
clone_size: few

cdr3_nt: TGTGCCAGCTCGGCCACCAGTCCGGACAGAAATCAGCCCCAGCATTTT
cdr3_aa: CASSATSPDRNQPQHF
d_call: -
v_call: TRBV18
j_call: TRBJ1-5
clone_size: -

cdr3_nt: TGCAGTGCTAGTGCTACAGGGGGTACGCAGTATTTT
cdr3_aa: CSASATGGTQYF
d_call: TRBD1
v_call: TRBV20-1
j_call: TRBJ2-3
clone_size: -

cdr3_nt: TGCAGCGTGGACAGACAAACGTATGAGCAGTTCTTC
cdr3_aa: CSVDRQTYEQFF
d_call: -
v_call: TRBV29-1
j_call: TRBJ2-1
clone_size: -

cdr3_nt: TGTGCCAGCAGTTCGGGACAGGCGTTCACCGGGGAGCTGTTTTTT
cdr3_aa: CASSSGQAFTGELFF
d_call: TRBD1
v_call: TRBV5-8
j_call: TRBJ2-2
clone_size: -

cdr3_nt: TGCGCCAGCAGCGCTGACAGGGGGAACTACGAGCAGTACTTC
cdr3_aa: CASSADRGNYEQYF
d_call: TRBD1
v_call: TRBV5-1
j_call: TRBJ2-7
clone_size: few

cdr3_nt: TGTGCCAGCAGTTACGGCGGATATAGCAATCAGCCCCAGCATTTT
cdr3_aa: CASSYGGYSNQPQHF
d_call: -
v_call: TRBV6-2/TRBV6-3
j_call: TRBJ1-5
clone_size: -

cdr3_nt: TGTGCCAGCAGCCCTCCCGGGACAGGGGGCCGGGATACGCAGTATTTT
cdr3_aa: CASSPPGTGGRDTQYF
d_call: TRBD1
v_call: TRBV7-2
j_call: TRBJ2-3
clone_size: many

cdr3_nt: TGTGCCAGCAGCCAAGTACAGGGGGCATGGGGCTACACCTTC
cdr3_aa: CASSQVQGAWGYTF
d_call: TRBD1
v_call: TRBV7-2
j_call: TRBJ1-2
clone_size: few

cdr3_nt: TGTGCCAGCAGTTTGTCTCACACTGAAGCTTTCTTT
cdr3_aa: CASSLSHTEAFF
d_call: -
v_call: TRBV28
j_call: TRBJ1-1
clone_size: -

cdr3_nt: TGTGCCAGCAGCATCACAGGGGGCGCTTCACCCCTCCACTTT
cdr3_aa: CASSITGGASPLHF
d_call: TRBD1
v_call: TRBV11-1
j_call: TRBJ1-6
clone_size: -

cdr3_nt: TGTGCCAGCAGCTTAGGTGGCAACCTCCACACAGATACGCAGTATTTT
cdr3_aa: CASSLGGNLHTDTQYF
d_call: -
v_call: TRBV7-2
j_call: TRBJ2-3
clone_size: -

cdr3_nt: TGTGCCAGTCGACTAGCGGGATCCACCGGGGAGCTGTTTTTT
cdr3_aa: CASRLAGSTGELFF
d_call: TRBD2
v_call: TRBV28
j_call: TRBJ2-2
clone_size: -

cdr3_nt: TGTGCCAGCTCACCATTTACCGGGACAGGGGGCTACGAGCAGTACTTC
cdr3_aa: CASSPFTGTGGYEQYF
d_call: TRBD1
v_call: TRBV18
j_call: TRBJ2-7
clone_size: -

cdr3_nt: TGTGCCATCAGCCCTACTAGCGGGGGGACAAATGAGCAGTTCTTC
cdr3_aa: CAISPTSGGTNEQFF
d_call: TRBD2
v_call: TRBV10-3
j_call: TRBJ2-1
clone_size: -

cdr3_nt: TGTGCCAGCAGCTTAAACGGGAGAGTAGATACGCAGTATTTT
cdr3_aa: CASSLNGRVDTQYF
d_call: -
v_call: TRBV7-3
j_call: TRBJ2-3
clone_size: few

cdr3_nt: TGTGCCAGCAGTGAAATCCAGGGAACGAGTGGCTACACCTTC
cdr3_aa: CASSEIQGTSGYTF
d_call: -
v_call: TRBV25-1
j_call: TRBJ1-2
clone_size: few

cdr3_nt: TGTGCCATCAGACCGGGACTAGCGGGAGGGAACACCGGGGAGCTGTTTTTT
cdr3_aa: CAIRPGLAGGNTGELFF
d_call: TRBD2
v_call: TRBV10-3
j_call: TRBJ2-2
clone_size: -

cdr3_nt: TGTGCCAGCAGCCTTGGGACTGGGAGAAAAAATCAGCCCCAGCATTTT
cdr3_aa: CASSLGTGRKNQPQHF
d_call: -
v_call: TRBV7-9
j_call: TRBJ1-5
clone_size: -

cdr3_nt: TGTGCCAGCAGCGCACTAGTTGGGGAGACCCAGTACTTC
cdr3_aa: CASSALVGETQYF
d_call: -
v_call: TRBV2
j_call: TRBJ2-5
clone_size: -

cdr3_nt: TGTGCCAGCAGCGCGTCGGGCTCCTACAATGAGCAGTTCTTC
cdr3_aa: CASSASGSYNEQFF
d_call: -
v_call: TRBV9
j_call: TRBJ2-1
clone_size: -

cdr3_nt: TGTGCCAGCAGTCCCCCTGGGACAGGCATCTACGAGCAGTACTTC
cdr3_aa: CASSPPGTGIYEQYF
d_call: TRBD1
v_call: TRBV28
j_call: TRBJ2-7
clone_size: -

cdr3_nt: TGTGCCAGTAGTATAGGGAGGCGGGGCGGCACAGATACGCAGTATTTT
cdr3_aa: CASSIGRRGGTDTQYF
d_call: -
v_call: TRBV19
j_call: TRBJ2-3
clone_size: few

cdr3_nt: TGTGCCAGCAGCTTAGAGGGGCCTCAGCCCCAGCATTTT
cdr3_aa: CASSLEGPQPQHF
d_call: -
v_call: TRBV7-9
j_call: TRBJ1-5
clone_size: few

cdr3_nt: TGTGCCAGCAGCTTCGGCGGGACCGGCACAGATACGCAGTATTTT
cdr3_aa: CASSFGGTGTDTQYF
d_call: -
v_call: TRBV5-8
j_call: TRBJ2-3
clone_size: -

cdr3_nt: TGTGCCAGCAGCTCGCCCGGGACAGGGGGCTTCGAGCAGTACTTC
cdr3_aa: CASSSPGTGGFEQYF
d_call: TRBD1
v_call: TRBV7-2
j_call: TRBJ2-7
clone_size: -

cdr3_nt: TGTGCCAGCGGCGGGGGGGCAGCAGATACGCAGTATTTT
cdr3_aa: CASGGGAADTQYF
d_call: TRBD2
v_call: TRBV2
j_call: TRBJ2-3
clone_size: -

cdr3_nt: TGTGCCAGCAGTTTAAGAACAGGGAACTATGGCTACACCTTC
cdr3_aa: CASSLRTGNYGYTF
d_call: -
v_call: TRBV28
j_call: TRBJ1-2
clone_size: -